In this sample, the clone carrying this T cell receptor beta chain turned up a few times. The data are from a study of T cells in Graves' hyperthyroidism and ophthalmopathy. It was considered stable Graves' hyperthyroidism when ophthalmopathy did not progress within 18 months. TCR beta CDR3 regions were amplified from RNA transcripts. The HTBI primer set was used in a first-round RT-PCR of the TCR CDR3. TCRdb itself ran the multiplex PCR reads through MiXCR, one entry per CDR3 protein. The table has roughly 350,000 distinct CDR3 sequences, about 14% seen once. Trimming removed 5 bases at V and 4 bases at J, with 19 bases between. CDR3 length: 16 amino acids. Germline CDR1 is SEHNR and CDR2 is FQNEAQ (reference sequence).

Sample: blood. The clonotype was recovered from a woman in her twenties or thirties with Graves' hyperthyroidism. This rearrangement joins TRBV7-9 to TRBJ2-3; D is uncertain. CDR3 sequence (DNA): TGTGCCAGCAGCGGAGAACTTAGCCGGCGTGCAGATACGCAGTATTTT. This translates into CASSGELSRRADTQYF.